This T cell receptor beta chain was observed in a study of beta chain features in type 1 diabetes. Looking at the study overall: All samples yielded 85 million to 130 million examined sorted cells.

Per germline, CDR1 SNHLY and CDR2 FYNNEI. The CDR3 has 14 residues. J lost 9 bases, V lost 6 bases, and 10 bases had no gene match. This clone was counted only a few times. Its antigen is not identified. Reverse transcription of all isolated RNA meant that expressed TCRB transcripts were sequenced. Generated by immunoSEQ multiplex PCR, the TCRdb table keeps only in-frame clones and is missing some. The sample holds 280,000 or so clones, about 15% seen once. Averaging about 116 mL, one heparinised blood draw was given by each donor. Study-wide results and limits: Patients with type 1 diabetes showed fewer VDJ junction insertions and more deletions. PCR might pick shorter templates more often, in the same way for patients and controls. Shorter TCRB CDR3s, moderately but significantly so, marked every one of the four CD4+ subsets in Type 1 diabetes patients.

The sequenced sample was naive CD4+ T cells from blood. This receptor was identified in a man in his late teens or twenties with type 1 diabetes. The V gene is TRBV2, the J gene TRBJ2-7, with 11 bases that match TRBD2. The CDR3 DNA reads TGTGCCAGCAGCGCCTCGGGACTAGCGGACGGGCAGTACTTC. This codes for CASSASGLADGQYF.